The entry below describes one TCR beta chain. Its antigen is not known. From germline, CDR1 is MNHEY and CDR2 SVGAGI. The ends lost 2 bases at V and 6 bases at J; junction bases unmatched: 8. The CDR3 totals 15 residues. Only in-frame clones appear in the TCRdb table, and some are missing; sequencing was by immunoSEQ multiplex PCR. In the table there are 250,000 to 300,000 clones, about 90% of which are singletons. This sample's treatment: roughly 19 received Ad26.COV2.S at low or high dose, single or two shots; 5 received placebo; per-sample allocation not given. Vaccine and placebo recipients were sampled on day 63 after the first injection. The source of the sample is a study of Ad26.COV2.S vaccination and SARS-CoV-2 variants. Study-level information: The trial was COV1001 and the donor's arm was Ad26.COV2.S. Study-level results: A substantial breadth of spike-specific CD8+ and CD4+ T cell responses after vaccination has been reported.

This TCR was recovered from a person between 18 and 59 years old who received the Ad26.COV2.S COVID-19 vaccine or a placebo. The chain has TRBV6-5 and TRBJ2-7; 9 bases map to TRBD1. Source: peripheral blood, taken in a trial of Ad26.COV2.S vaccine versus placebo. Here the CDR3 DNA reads TGTGCCAGCAGTTACCAGGGACAGGGTAGTGTCGAGCAGTACTTC. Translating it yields CASSYQGQGSVEQYF.